This note documents a single TCR beta chain sequence. The antigen remains unidentified. Per the germline V gene, CDR1 is SNHLY and CDR2 is FYNNEI. With 11 bases clipped from V and 10 bases from J, the junction kept 17 bases outside the gene matches. The CDR3 has 17 residues. This sample is part of a study of T-cell reconstitution after alpha-beta-depleted transplantation in children. Findings of the study overall: Certain patients had high TCRbeta diversity at day 60, and it came from recipient T cells and thymic progenitors that survived. Counts and diversity of T cells one year after transplant came mostly from newly produced T cells. In patients about two months after transplant, alpha-beta T cells reportedly arose from several hundred expanded graft clones.

Using unique molecular identifiers, the investigators prepared the TCRbeta library. TCRdb redid the calling of the PCR reads with MiXCR, one entry per CDR3 protein. The sample has fewer than 150,000 distinct CDR3 sequences, roughly 9.7% seen once. The gene calls are TRBV2 and TRBJ2-1; 16 nucleotides align to TRBD2. This TCR came from a girl younger than two who had a stem cell transplant for combined immunodeficiency, so the T cells may come from the graft donor. Sequenced here: PBMCs, mostly from graft donor cells, sampled 180 days after TCRalphabeta/CD19-depleted stem cell transplant. Here the CDR3 reads CAFSFRGLAGGPGEQFF. CDR3 sequence (DNA): TGTGCCTTCAGTTTCAGGGGACTAGCGGGAGGGCCGGGAGAGCAGTTCTTC.